Listed below are T cell receptor beta chains from one sample, sequenced in a study of identical twins. TCRdb reprocessed the 5' RACE reads with MiXCR, giving one entry per CDR3 protein. The sample comprises just over 500,000 distinct CDR3 sequences, approximately 22% of which are singletons, and around 0.9% rests with the top ten. The same sample was also studied in work on T cells expressing NK-cell markers.

Material: CD4+ T cells sorted from blood. The receptors stem from a woman younger than 30 in good health. Both conserved end residues are part of each CDR3. Fields, in order: J gene, D gene, V gene, clone size, CDR3 protein, CDR3 DNA. A D gene is named only where the DNA matches it firmly. The size field is filled for only some rows; it gives once, few, many or a size class.

J gene: TRBJ2-3; D gene: TRBD1; V gene: TRBV7-4; clone size: .; CDR3 protein: CASSRRDRISTDTQYF; CDR3 DNA: TGTGCCAGCAGCCGGCGGGACAGGATAAGCACAGATACGCAGTATTTT
J gene: TRBJ2-3; D gene: TRBD2; V gene: TRBV12-3/TRBV12-4; clone size: .; CDR3 protein: CASSYLVNWRGGTDTQYF; CDR3 DNA: TGTGCCAGCAGTTATTTGGTGAACTGGCGGGGGGGCACAGATACGCAGTATTTT
J gene: TRBJ2-5; D gene: TRBD1; V gene: TRBV15; clone size: few; CDR3 protein: CATSADRGLVETQYF; CDR3 DNA: TGTGCCACCAGCGCCGACAGGGGGCTAGTGGAGACCCAGTACTTC
J gene: TRBJ1-1; D gene: .; V gene: TRBV5-6; clone size: few; CDR3 protein: CASSFPGMNTEAFF; CDR3 DNA: TGTGCCAGCAGCTTTCCGGGAATGAACACTGAAGCTTTCTTT
J gene: TRBJ2-3; D gene: TRBD1; V gene: TRBV20-1; clone size: .; CDR3 protein: CSARDNYRGSTDTQYF; CDR3 DNA: TGCAGTGCTAGAGATAACTACAGGGGTAGCACAGATACGCAGTATTTT
J gene: TRBJ1-3; D gene: .; V gene: TRBV10-2; clone size: .; CDR3 protein: CASSSGAGNTIYF; CDR3 DNA: TGCGCCAGCAGCTCAGGGGCTGGAAACACCATATATTTT
J gene: TRBJ2-7; D gene: TRBD2; V gene: TRBV7-2; clone size: .; CDR3 protein: CASSLVSGGGSYEQYF; CDR3 DNA: TGTGCCAGCAGCTTAGTGTCTGGCGGGGGTTCCTACGAGCAGTACTTC
J gene: TRBJ2-5; D gene: TRBD2; V gene: TRBV20-1; clone size: .; CDR3 protein: CSATLGGEETQYF; CDR3 DNA: TGCAGTGCTACCCTTGGGGGGGAAGAGACCCAGTACTTC
J gene: TRBJ2-3; D gene: .; V gene: TRBV20-1; clone size: many; CDR3 protein: CSARGSGNTDTQYF; CDR3 DNA: TGCAGTGCTAGAGGATCGGGAAACACAGATACGCAGTATTTT
J gene: TRBJ2-3; D gene: .; V gene: TRBV6-5; clone size: .; CDR3 protein: CASSYWLGTDTQYF; CDR3 DNA: TGTGCCAGCAGTTACTGGTTGGGCACAGATACGCAGTATTTT
J gene: TRBJ2-1; D gene: TRBD2; V gene: TRBV20-1; clone size: .; CDR3 protein: CSAPTSGYNEQFF; CDR3 DNA: TGCAGTGCACCGACTAGCGGGTACAATGAGCAGTTCTTC
J gene: TRBJ2-1; D gene: .; V gene: TRBV12-3/TRBV12-4; clone size: many; CDR3 protein: CASSLVGGRNYNEQFF; CDR3 DNA: TGTGCCAGCAGTTTGGTAGGGGGTAGGAACTACAATGAGCAGTTCTTC
J gene: TRBJ2-1; D gene: TRBD2; V gene: TRBV3-1; clone size: .; CDR3 protein: CASSARTSGDTYNEQFF; CDR3 DNA: TGTGCCAGCAGCGCCCGGACTAGCGGGGACACCTACAATGAGCAGTTCTTC
J gene: TRBJ2-3; D gene: .; V gene: TRBV3-1; clone size: many; CDR3 protein: CASSQNGPDTQYF; CDR3 DNA: TGTGCCAGCAGCCAAAATGGGCCAGATACGCAGTATTTT
J gene: TRBJ2-7; D gene: TRBD2; V gene: TRBV9; clone size: .; CDR3 protein: CASSFGLGAYEQYF; CDR3 DNA: TGTGCCAGCAGCTTCGGACTAGGGGCCTACGAGCAGTACTTC
J gene: TRBJ2-5; D gene: TRBD2; V gene: TRBV14; clone size: .; CDR3 protein: CASSGVAGTNQETQYF; CDR3 DNA: TGTGCCAGCAGCGGCGTGGCCGGGACTAATCAAGAGACCCAGTACTTC
J gene: TRBJ1-1; D gene: .; V gene: TRBV12-3/TRBV12-4; clone size: .; CDR3 protein: CASSPSWGEGTEAFF; CDR3 DNA: TGTGCCAGCAGCCCGTCGTGGGGTGAGGGCACTGAAGCTTTCTTT
J gene: TRBJ2-7; D gene: TRBD1; V gene: TRBV7-8; clone size: few; CDR3 protein: CASSLKGQGAAGTTYEQYF; CDR3 DNA: TGTGCCAGCAGCTTAAAGGGACAGGGGGCGGCGGGGACAACCTACGAGCAGTACTTC
J gene: TRBJ2-7; D gene: .; V gene: TRBV30; clone size: .; CDR3 protein: CAWRVPGYEQYF; CDR3 DNA: TGTGCCTGGAGAGTGCCCGGCTACGAGCAGTACTTC
J gene: TRBJ2-7; D gene: .; V gene: TRBV27; clone size: .; CDR3 protein: CASSHGRYEQYF; CDR3 DNA: TGTGCCAGCAGTCACGGACGGTACGAGCAGTACTTC
J gene: TRBJ2-1; D gene: TRBD2; V gene: TRBV7-9; clone size: few; CDR3 protein: CASRTGTSGRGEQFF; CDR3 DNA: TGTGCCAGCCGAACTGGGACTAGCGGGAGGGGTGAGCAGTTCTTC
J gene: TRBJ2-6; D gene: TRBD1; V gene: TRBV5-1; clone size: .; CDR3 protein: CASSLGTTGASGANVLTF; CDR3 DNA: TGCGCCAGCAGCTTGGGCACTACAGGGGCCTCTGGGGCCAACGTCCTGACTTTC
J gene: TRBJ2-1; D gene: TRBD2; V gene: TRBV7-2; clone size: .; CDR3 protein: CASSLAGGGRLNEQFF; CDR3 DNA: TGTGCCAGCAGCTTAGCGGGCGGCGGGAGGTTGAATGAGCAGTTCTTC
J gene: TRBJ1-1; D gene: .; V gene: TRBV12-3/TRBV12-4; clone size: .; CDR3 protein: CASSLTIEAFF; CDR3 DNA: TGTGCCAGCAGTTTAACTATTGAAGCTTTCTTT
J gene: TRBJ1-1; D gene: TRBD1; V gene: TRBV5-6; clone size: many; CDR3 protein: CASSWGQGRTEAFF; CDR3 DNA: TGTGCCAGCAGCTGGGGACAGGGAAGAACTGAAGCTTTCTTT
J gene: TRBJ2-5; D gene: TRBD2; V gene: TRBV4-1; clone size: .; CDR3 protein: CASSQVPSGRGETQYF; CDR3 DNA: TGCGCCAGCAGCCAAGTGCCTAGCGGGAGGGGCGAGACCCAGTACTTC
J gene: TRBJ2-3; D gene: .; V gene: TRBV12-3/TRBV12-4; clone size: few; CDR3 protein: CASSARVTDTQYF; CDR3 DNA: TGTGCCAGCAGCGCCCGAGTGACAGATACGCAGTATTTT
J gene: TRBJ1-5; D gene: .; V gene: TRBV29-1; clone size: many; CDR3 protein: CSVGAANQPQHF; CDR3 DNA: TGCAGCGTTGGGGCGGCCAATCAGCCCCAGCATTTT
J gene: TRBJ2-1; D gene: TRBD2; V gene: TRBV4-1; clone size: few; CDR3 protein: CASSQENRAGYYNEQFF; CDR3 DNA: TGCGCCAGCAGCCAAGAGAATCGAGCGGGGTACTACAATGAGCAGTTCTTC
J gene: TRBJ1-2; D gene: .; V gene: TRBV10-3; clone size: .; CDR3 protein: CAITDNLNGYTF; CDR3 DNA: TGTGCCATCACGGACAATCTAAATGGCTACACCTTC
J gene: TRBJ2-3; D gene: .; V gene: TRBV29-1; clone size: many; CDR3 protein: CSYLGTDTQYF; CDR3 DNA: TGCAGCTACTTAGGAACAGATACGCAGTATTTT
J gene: TRBJ2-7; D gene: .; V gene: TRBV20-1; clone size: few; CDR3 protein: CSASKGQGSGEQYF; CDR3 DNA: TGCAGTGCTAGTAAGGGGCAGGGGTCAGGCGAGCAGTACTTC
J gene: TRBJ1-1; D gene: TRBD1; V gene: TRBV12-3/TRBV12-4; clone size: few; CDR3 protein: CASSPKTGKNTEAFF; CDR3 DNA: TGTGCCAGCAGTCCAAAGACAGGGAAGAACACTGAAGCTTTCTTT
J gene: TRBJ2-7; D gene: .; V gene: TRBV20-1; clone size: .; CDR3 protein: CSASRDPSNEQYF; CDR3 DNA: TGCAGTGCTAGCCGGGACCCGAGCAACGAGCAGTACTTC
J gene: TRBJ1-1; D gene: .; V gene: TRBV4-1; clone size: .; CDR3 protein: CASSSRTASFTEAFF; CDR3 DNA: TGCGCCAGCAGCTCCAGGACAGCCTCATTCACTGAAGCTTTCTTT
J gene: TRBJ2-5; D gene: .; V gene: TRBV20-1; clone size: few; CDR3 protein: CSASPGPGETQYF; CDR3 DNA: TGCAGTGCTTCACCAGGGCCGGGGGAGACCCAGTACTTC
J gene: TRBJ1-5; D gene: .; V gene: TRBV7-9; clone size: few; CDR3 protein: CASSLSYSNQPQHF; CDR3 DNA: TGTGCCAGCAGCTTGAGCTATAGCAATCAGCCCCAGCATTTT
J gene: TRBJ2-7; D gene: .; V gene: TRBV12-3/TRBV12-4; clone size: few; CDR3 protein: CASSAPERLYEQYF; CDR3 DNA: TGTGCCAGCAGTGCCCCCGAGCGGCTCTACGAGCAGTACTTC
J gene: TRBJ2-5; D gene: .; V gene: TRBV14; clone size: .; CDR3 protein: CASSLQYQETQYF; CDR3 DNA: TGTGCCAGCAGCCTCCAGTACCAAGAGACCCAGTACTTC
J gene: TRBJ2-5; D gene: .; V gene: TRBV7-2; clone size: .; CDR3 protein: CASSLMGGTQETQYF; CDR3 DNA: TGTGCCAGCAGCTTAATGGGCGGGACGCAAGAGACCCAGTACTTC
J gene: TRBJ2-5; D gene: .; V gene: TRBV5-1; clone size: .; CDR3 protein: CASSPGLQSETQYF; CDR3 DNA: TGCGCCAGCAGCCCGGGACTCCAATCCGAGACCCAGTACTTC
J gene: TRBJ2-1; D gene: TRBD1; V gene: TRBV12-3/TRBV12-4; clone size: .; CDR3 protein: CASNSLGQGLNEQFF; CDR3 DNA: TGTGCCAGCAACTCCTTAGGACAGGGGTTGAATGAGCAGTTCTTC
J gene: TRBJ2-1; D gene: .; V gene: TRBV5-5; clone size: few; CDR3 protein: CASSLPEFEREQFF; CDR3 DNA: TGTGCCAGCAGCTTGCCGGAGTTCGAACGTGAGCAGTTCTTC
J gene: TRBJ2-3; D gene: .; V gene: TRBV15; clone size: .; CDR3 protein: CATTRGQGLTDTQYF; CDR3 DNA: TGTGCCACCACCAGAGGCCAGGGACTGACAGATACGCAGTATTTT
J gene: TRBJ2-5; D gene: .; V gene: TRBV12-3/TRBV12-4; clone size: few; CDR3 protein: CASSWAQETQYF; CDR3 DNA: TGTGCCAGCAGCTGGGCCCAAGAGACCCAGTACTTC
J gene: TRBJ2-1; D gene: TRBD2; V gene: TRBV12-3/TRBV12-4; clone size: .; CDR3 protein: CAISLIGTSALTRNNEQFF; CDR3 DNA: TGTGCCATCAGTTTGATCGGGACTAGCGCCTTAACTCGGAACAATGAGCAGTTCTTC
J gene: TRBJ2-7; D gene: .; V gene: TRBV21-1; clone size: .; CDR3 protein: CASTTTGGFTYEQYF; CDR3 DNA: TGTGCCAGCACCACTACAGGGGGGTTCACCTACGAGCAGTACTTC
J gene: TRBJ1-2; D gene: .; V gene: TRBV12-3/TRBV12-4; clone size: .; CDR3 protein: CASSLNNGGGGYTF; CDR3 DNA: TGTGCCAGCAGTTTAAATAACGGGGGAGGTGGCTACACCTTC